One TCR beta chain is described in this entry. The assay was immunoSEQ multiplex PCR, and TCRdb's table has in-frame clones only and misses some. Here the sample spans around 2,000,000 clones, about 95% being singletons. V lost 6 bases to trimming and J lost 2 bases; unmatched junction nucleotides: 13. The CDR3 runs 16 residues. From germline, CDR1 is LGHNA and CDR2 YSLEER. This record belongs to a study of shared clonotypes between healthy human individuals. This clonotype originated in a man aged 18 to 29 in good health. The sequencing sample was made of naive CD4+ T cells sorted from blood. The subset denotes: CD45RA+ positively selected. V is TRBV4-3 and J is TRBJ2-7, with 7 bases lining up with TRBD1. The CDR3 spells CASSQDRNGVAYEQYF. DNA for the CDR3: TGCGCCAGCAGTCAGGACAGGAACGGCGTCGCCTACGAGCAGTACTTC.